One and the same sample provided the 14 T cell receptor beta chains below, sequenced in a study of response to subunit inactivated influenza vaccine. Each CDR3 protein gets one entry after TCRdb re-called the RT-PCR reads with MiXCR. In the table there are roughly 780,000 distinct CDR3 sequences, approximately 17% of which are singletons. The sequenced sample was PBMCs from blood, obtained about 5 days after vaccination. The receptors here all came from a man in his fifties who received an inactivated influenza vaccine.

This clonotype occurred a few times. This chain links TRBV20-1 with TRBJ1-1; possibly TRBD1 for D (5 bases). Germline V gives CDR1 DFQATT, CDR2 SNEGSKA (reference sequence). This CDR3 region has 17 residues. V lost 3 bases to trimming and J lost 2 bases, with 22 bases between them. The chain's CDR3 is CSASFSGQGVFNTEAFF. The CDR3 region has the DNA TGCAGTGCTAGTTTCTCTGGCCAGGGAGTGTTTAACACTGAAGCTTTCTTT.

The rearrangement uses TRBV6-2 or TRBV6-3 and TRBJ2-3; 9 positions match TRBD2. Trimming took 6 bases from V and 5 from J; bases not matched to a gene: 9. The CDR3 spans 15 residues. The germline gives CDR1 MNHEY, CDR2 SVGEGT. The CDR3: CASRGGTSFGDTQYF. CDR3 nucleotide sequence: TGTGCCAGCAGGGGCGGGACTAGCTTCGGAGATACGCAGTATTTT.

This clonotype has only one observation. The chain links TRBV7-9 to TRBJ1-4; 7 positions agree with TRBD1. The CDR3 totals 15 residues. V gave up 3 bases and J gave up 2 bases; unmatched junction bases: 3. CDR1 SEHNR and CDR2 FQNEAQ come from the germline V gene (reference sequence). Here the CDR3 reads CASSLTGITNEKLFF. Written as DNA, the CDR3 is TGTGCCAGCAGCTTGACAGGGATTACTAATGAAAAACTGTTTTTT.

The V and J genes are TRBV6-4 and TRBJ2-5; TRBD2 matches 7 bases. Per the germline V gene, CDR1 is MRHNA and CDR2 is SNTAGT. V trimming: 8 bases; J trimming: 5 bases; junction bases outside the gene matches: 8. This CDR3 has 13 amino acids. CDR3 protein: CASGRALGETQYF. CDR3 coding DNA: TGTGCCAGCGGGAGGGCCCTCGGGGAGACCCAGTACTTC.

This clonotype turned up a few times. V and J are TRBV6-1 and TRBJ1-1; no clear D. V shed 6 bases and J shed 1 base, with 9 bases lying between them. CDR1 is MNHNS and CDR2 is SASEGT in the germline V gene. This CDR3 has 13 amino acids. The CDR3 nucleotides are TGTGCCAGCAGGAGTCTGGGGAACACTGAAGCTTTCTTT. This translates into CASRSLGNTEAFF.

This clonotype was seen more than once but under ten times. The chain carries TRBV5-1 and TRBJ2-7; D not resolved. The V gene's germline CDR1 is SGHRS and CDR2 YFSETQ. V was pared by 0 bases and J by 2 bases, with 15 bases between. This CDR3 contains 16 residues. CDR3 in DNA: TGCGCCAGCAGCTTGGTTGGGAAACCTTTACCCTACGAGCAGTACTTC. Its protein product is CASSLVGKPLPYEQYF.

This clonotype came up a few times. The chain is built from TRBV7-6 and TRBJ2-7, with 9 bases aligning to TRBD2. V trimming: 1 base; J trimming: 4 bases; junction bases outside the gene matches: 5. Germline lookup yields CDR1 SGHVS and CDR2 FNYEAQ. The CDR3 spans 15 residues. CDR3 DNA: TGTGCCAGCAGCTTAGAAACTAGCGGGTTTTACGAGCAGTACTTC. Protein: CASSLETSGFYEQYF.

V and J are TRBV6-5 and TRBJ2-7; TRBD1 matches at 10 bases. From germline, CDR1 is MNHEY and CDR2 SVGAGI. V lost 1 base and J lost 4; bases outside the gene matches: 1. This CDR3 is 14 amino acids long. The CDR3 sequence: CASSYLDRGYEQYF. As DNA, the CDR3 is TGTGCCAGCAGTTACTTGGACAGGGGGTACGAGCAGTACTTC.

The chain recombines TRBV13 with TRBJ2-7; D possibly matches TRBD1 or TRBD2 (6 bases each). V dropped 5 bases and J dropped 1 base, with 21 bases sitting between them. Germline V gives CDR1 PRHDT, CDR2 FYEKMQ (reference sequence). The CDR3 is 17 residues long. CDR3 DNA sequence: TGTGCCAGCAGCCCCTCAGGAGGGGGGTTTACTTCCTACGAGCAGTACTTC. Its protein product is CASSPSGGGFTSYEQYF. The complete variable domain, with remaining parts taken from reference TRBV13 and TRBJ2-7, reads AAGVIQSPRHLIKEKRETATLKCYPIPRHDTVYWYQQGPGQDPQFLISFYEKMQSDKGSIPDRFSAQQFSDYHSELNMSSLELGDSALYFCASSPSGGGFTSYEQYFGPGTRLTVT.

This clonotype was seen a handful of times. DNA of the CDR3: TGTGCCAGCAGCTCAGACAGAAACACCGGGGAGCTGTTTTTT. It specifies CASSSDRNTGELFF. The V gene is TRBV7-9, the J gene TRBJ2-2, with D possibly TRBD1 on 5 matching bases. CDR1 is SEHNR and CDR2 is FQNEAQ in the germline V gene (reference sequence). This CDR3 has 14 residues. V lost 4 bases, J lost 2 bases, and 8 bases lay in between. Looking up the rest from reference TRBV7-9 and TRBJ2-2 gives the full variable domain: DTGVSQNPRHKITKRGQNVTFRCDPISEHNRLYWYRQTLGQGPEFLTYFQNEAQLEKSRLLSDRFSAERPKGSFSTLEIQRTEQGDSAMYLCASSSDRNTGELFFGEGSRLTVL.

The V call is TRBV5-1, the J call TRBJ2-1; TRBD1 aligns across 9 bases. This CDR3 spans 16 amino acids. With V trimmed by 3 bases and J by 1 base, 5 bases remained unmatched. Germline V gene data show CDR1 as SGHRS and CDR2 as YFSETQ. CDR3: CASSSGQGGSYNEQFF. Written as DNA, the CDR3 is TGCGCCAGCAGCTCGGGACAGGGCGGATCCTACAATGAGCAGTTCTTC.

Only a few counts were recorded for this clonotype. The J gene is TRBJ1-1, the V gene TRBV5-1; no clear D gene. The germline V gene has CDR1 SGHRS and CDR2 YFSETQ. CDR3 length equals 13 residues. The V end lost 0 bases, the J end lost 5 bases, and 8 bases lay between the germline ends. The CDR3 DNA is TGCGCCAGCAGCTTGGAGGTTCCAACTGAAGCTTTCTTT. It is translated as CASSLEVPTEAFF.

This clonotype was found many times. The V and J genes are TRBV5-6 and TRBJ2-5, with D perhaps TRBD1 (5 bases). This CDR3 is 18 amino acids long. V was shortened by 2 bases and J by 5 bases, with 25 bases between the two germline ends. Germline values: CDR1 SGHDT, CDR2 YYEEEE. This CDR3 reads CASSLGHLLVGAGETQYF. For the CDR3, the DNA is TGTGCCAGCAGCTTAGGGCATCTCCTTGTAGGGGCCGGGGAGACCCAGTACTTC.

The V call is TRBV20-1, the J call TRBJ2-5; 9 nucleotides line up with TRBD2. Germline CDR1 and CDR2: DFQATT and SNEGSKA (reference sequence). With 5 bases clipped from V and 1 base from J, the junction kept 5 bases outside the gene matches. The CDR3 runs 14 residues. The CDR3 sequence is CSAVAGAPQETQYF. In nucleotides, the CDR3 is TGCAGTGCTGTAGCGGGGGCACCCCAAGAGACCCAGTACTTC.